This TCR beta chain was recovered during a study of identical twins. Using its own MiXCR run on the 5' RACE reads, TCRdb lists one record per CDR3 protein. The data show about 520,000 distinct CDR3 sequences, roughly 21% seen once. The CDR3 totals 12 residues. Germline V gene data show CDR1 as DFQATT and CDR2 as SNEGSKA (reference sequence). V was pared by 4 bases and J by 1 base, with 7 bases between. These data were also reused for a study on T cells expressing NK-cell markers. That report notes: For a handful of donors, these clonotypes were likewise the leading ones in the CD3+CD56-NKG2C+ fraction.

This sequence was found in a woman between 18 and 29 years old in good health. Sequenced: CD4+ T cells sorted from blood. The chain has TRBV20-1 and TRBJ1-2; D gene uncertain. CDR3 nucleotides: TGCAGTGCTAAGGGAAATAACTATGGCTACACCTTC. Protein product: CSAKGNNYGYTF.